A selection of T cell receptor beta chains follows, all from one sample in a study of cytomegalovirus exposure and HLA in healthy donors. Produced via immunoSEQ multiplex PCR; TCRdb's table is partial and in-frame only. This table holds about 110,000 clones. The sample comprised PBMCs. The receptors derive from a man aged 30 to 39 in good health and CMV-seronegative. Each CDR3 is given with its conserved first and last residue. Fields, in order: D gene, V gene, J gene, CDR3 protein, CDR3 DNA. A D gene is named only where the DNA matches it firmly.

d_gene: .; v_gene: TRBV4-1; j_gene: TRBJ1-2; CDR3aa: CASSQGQQGSYGYTF; CDR3nt: TGCGCCAGCAGCCAAGGGCAACAGGGTTCTTATGGCTACACCTTC
d_gene: TRBD1; v_gene: TRBV9; j_gene: TRBJ1-5; CDR3aa: CASSVGQGGQPQHF; CDR3nt: TGTGCCAGCAGCGTAGGACAGGGAGGTCAGCCCCAGCATTTT
d_gene: TRBD2; v_gene: TRBV5-1; j_gene: TRBJ2-7; CDR3aa: CASSLFGLAGGGEQYF; CDR3nt: TGCGCCAGCAGCTTGTTTGGACTAGCGGGGGGTGGCGAGCAGTACTTC
d_gene: TRBD2; v_gene: TRBV5-1; j_gene: TRBJ2-3; CDR3aa: CASSLRLASTDTQYF; CDR3nt: TGCGCCAGCAGCTTAAGACTAGCTAGCACAGATACGCAGTATTTT
d_gene: TRBD1; v_gene: TRBV9; j_gene: TRBJ2-7; CDR3aa: CASGRQGRSEQYF; CDR3nt: TGTGCCAGCGGGAGACAGGGTAGGAGCGAGCAGTACTTC
d_gene: .; v_gene: TRBV13; j_gene: TRBJ2-3; CDR3aa: CASSPGPPERTQYF; CDR3nt: TGTGCCAGCAGCCCCGGCCCTCCTGAGAGGACGCAGTATTTT
d_gene: .; v_gene: TRBV5-4; j_gene: TRBJ1-1; CDR3aa: CASSLGHIAGPNTEAFF; CDR3nt: TGTGCCAGCAGCTTGGGCCATATCGCAGGGCCGAACACTGAAGCTTTCTTT
d_gene: TRBD1; v_gene: TRBV18; j_gene: TRBJ1-5; CDR3aa: CASSLGQGEGQPQHF; CDR3nt: TGTGCCAGCTCACTCGGACAGGGGGAAGGTCAGCCCCAGCATTTT
d_gene: TRBD1; v_gene: TRBV5-5; j_gene: TRBJ1-5; CDR3aa: CASSLEGAGNQPQHF; CDR3nt: TGTGCCAGCAGTTTAGAGGGGGCTGGCAATCAGCCCCAGCATTTT
d_gene: TRBD1; v_gene: TRBV4-1; j_gene: TRBJ1-3; CDR3aa: CASSQPPLSGQLYGNTIYF; CDR3nt: TGCGCCAGCAGCCAACCTCCGTTGTCGGGACAGCTATACGGAAACACCATATATTTT
d_gene: .; v_gene: TRBV18; j_gene: TRBJ1-1; CDR3aa: CASSDLRDPEITEAFF; CDR3nt: TGTGCCAGCTCTGATCTCCGGGATCCCGAGATTACTGAAGCTTTCTTT
d_gene: TRBD2; v_gene: TRBV27; j_gene: TRBJ2-2; CDR3aa: CASRLSGGATGELFF; CDR3nt: TGTGCCAGCAGACTGAGCGGGGGGGCGACCGGGGAGCTGTTTTTT
d_gene: .; v_gene: TRBV7-9; j_gene: TRBJ2-5; CDR3aa: CASSPGLVQETQYF; CDR3nt: TGTGCCAGCAGCCCTGGACTGGTTCAAGAGACCCAGTACTTC
d_gene: TRBD1; v_gene: TRBV19; j_gene: TRBJ2-5; CDR3aa: CASSIGPDKQGAGETQYF; CDR3nt: TGTGCCAGTAGTATAGGGCCCGACAAACAGGGGGCGGGAGAGACCCAGTACTTC
d_gene: TRBD1; v_gene: TRBV19; j_gene: TRBJ2-7; CDR3aa: CATKGQGDLYGEQYF; CDR3nt: TGTGCCACTAAGGGTCAGGGGGATCTGTATGGAGAGCAGTACTTC
d_gene: TRBD1; v_gene: TRBV25-1; j_gene: TRBJ1-3; CDR3aa: CASSAPDRGSGNTIYF; CDR3nt: TGTGCCAGCAGTGCTCCAGACAGGGGGTCTGGAAACACCATATATTTT
d_gene: .; v_gene: TRBV4-3; j_gene: TRBJ1-1; CDR3aa: CASSQEVPGGSTEAFF; CDR3nt: TGCGCCAGCAGCCAAGAGGTACCTGGGGGGAGCACTGAAGCTTTCTTT
d_gene: .; v_gene: TRBV5-1; j_gene: TRBJ1-1; CDR3aa: CASSPFAGAGAEAFF; CDR3nt: TGCGCCAGCAGCCCTTTTGCGGGGGCTGGAGCTGAAGCTTTCTTT
d_gene: TRBD1; v_gene: TRBV6-1; j_gene: TRBJ1-6; CDR3aa: CASSGQGVVPSSYNSPLHF; CDR3nt: TGTGCCAGCAGTGGACAGGGGGTTGTTCCGAGCTCCTATAATTCACCCCTCCACTTT
d_gene: TRBD2; v_gene: TRBV13; j_gene: TRBJ2-5; CDR3aa: CASSLAGGETQYF; CDR3nt: TGTGCCAGCAGCCTGGCGGGGGGCGAGACCCAGTACTTC
d_gene: .; v_gene: TRBV7-9; j_gene: TRBJ1-2; CDR3aa: CASSPGGLNYGYTF; CDR3nt: TGTGCCAGCAGCCCGGGAGGTCTTAACTATGGCTACACCTTC
d_gene: TRBD2; v_gene: TRBV5-1; j_gene: TRBJ2-1; CDR3aa: CASRLAGGNEQFF; CDR3nt: TGCGCCAGCAGACTAGCGGGGGGGAATGAGCAGTTCTTC
d_gene: .; v_gene: TRBV5-1; j_gene: TRBJ2-3; CDR3aa: CASSPLRAGEGTDTQYF; CDR3nt: TGCGCCAGCAGCCCACTACGGGCAGGGGAAGGCACAGATACGCAGTATTTT
d_gene: .; v_gene: TRBV15; j_gene: TRBJ2-7; CDR3aa: CATSRGGLAFEQYF; CDR3nt: TGTGCCACCAGCAGAGGGGGACTGGCGTTCGAGCAGTACTTC
d_gene: .; v_gene: TRBV27; j_gene: TRBJ1-5; CDR3aa: CASSWSDNQPQHF; CDR3nt: TGTGCCAGCAGCTGGAGTGACAATCAGCCCCAGCATTTT
d_gene: .; v_gene: TRBV28; j_gene: TRBJ1-6; CDR3aa: CASFMRRASPLHF; CDR3nt: TGTGCCAGTTTCATGAGGCGGGCTTCACCCCTCCACTTT
d_gene: TRBD2; v_gene: TRBV10-3; j_gene: TRBJ2-1; CDR3aa: CAISESGASGDRNEQFF; CDR3nt: TGTGCCATCAGTGAGTCGGGGGCTAGCGGGGACCGCAATGAGCAGTTCTTC